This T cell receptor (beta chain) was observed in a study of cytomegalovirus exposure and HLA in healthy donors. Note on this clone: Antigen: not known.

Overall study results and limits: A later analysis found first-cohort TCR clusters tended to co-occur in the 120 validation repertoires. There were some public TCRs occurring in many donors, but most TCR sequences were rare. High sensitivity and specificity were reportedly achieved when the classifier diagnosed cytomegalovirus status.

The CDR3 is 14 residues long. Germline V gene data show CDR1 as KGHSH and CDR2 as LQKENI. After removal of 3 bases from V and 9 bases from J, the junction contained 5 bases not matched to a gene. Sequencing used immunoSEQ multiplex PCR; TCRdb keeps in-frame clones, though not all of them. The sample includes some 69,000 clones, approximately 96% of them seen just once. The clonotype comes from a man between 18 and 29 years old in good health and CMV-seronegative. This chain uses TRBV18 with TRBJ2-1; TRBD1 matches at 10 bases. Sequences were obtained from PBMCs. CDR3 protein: CASSPQDRGIEQFF. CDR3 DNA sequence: TGTGCCAGCTCACCCCAGGACAGGGGGATTGAGCAGTTCTTC.